This TCR beta chain was profiled in a study of control samples from healthy donors and cancer patients. TCRdb's copy holds only in-frame clones and misses some; the assay was immunoSEQ multiplex PCR. The top ten clones hold around 5.4% of a sample with 80,000 or so clones, roughly 91% of them seen once. Material for sequencing was blood. The clonotype comes from a man in his fifties or sixties in good health.

CDR3 DNA: TGTGCCAGCAGTTCCCCCCCAGGATTAGGCAATGAGCAGTTCTTC. Amino acids: CASSSPPGLGNEQFF. V gene TRBV27 combines with J gene TRBJ2-1; no reliable D call. V was clipped by 4 bases and J by 6 bases, with 16 bases between them. Germline-derived CDR1 and CDR2 are MNHEY and SMNVEV (reference sequence). The CDR3 length is 15 residues.